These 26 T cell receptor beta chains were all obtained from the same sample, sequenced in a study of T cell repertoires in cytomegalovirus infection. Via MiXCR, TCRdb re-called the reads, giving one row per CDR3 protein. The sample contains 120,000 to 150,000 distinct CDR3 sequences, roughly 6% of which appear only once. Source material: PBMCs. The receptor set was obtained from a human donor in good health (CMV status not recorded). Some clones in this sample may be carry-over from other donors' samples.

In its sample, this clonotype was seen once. DNA of the CDR3: TGCGCCAGCAGGGCTGACCAGGGGGCTGTTGAAAAACTGTTTTTT. Protein product: CASRADQGAVEKLFF. This rearrangement joins TRBV5-1 to TRBJ1-4; 8 bases match TRBD1. V shed 5 bases and J 7 bases; nucleotides not matched to a gene: 10. The CDR3 totals 15 residues. Germline V gene sequence: CDR1 SGHRS, CDR2 YFSETQ.

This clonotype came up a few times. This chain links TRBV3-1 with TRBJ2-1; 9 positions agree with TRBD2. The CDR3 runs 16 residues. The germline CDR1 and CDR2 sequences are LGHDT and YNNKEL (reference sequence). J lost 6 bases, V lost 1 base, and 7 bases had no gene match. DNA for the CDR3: TGTGCCAGCAGCCAAGCCCTAGCGGGGTGGGGCAATGAGCAGTTCTTC. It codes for CASSQALAGWGNEQFF.

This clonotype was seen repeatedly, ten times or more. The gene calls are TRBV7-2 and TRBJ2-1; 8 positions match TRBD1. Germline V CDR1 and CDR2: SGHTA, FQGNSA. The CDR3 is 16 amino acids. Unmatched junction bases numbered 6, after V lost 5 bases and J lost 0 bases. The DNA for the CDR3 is TGTGCCAGCAGCCCAGCAGGGGGCGGCTCCTACAATGAGCAGTTCTTC. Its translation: CASSPAGGGSYNEQFF.

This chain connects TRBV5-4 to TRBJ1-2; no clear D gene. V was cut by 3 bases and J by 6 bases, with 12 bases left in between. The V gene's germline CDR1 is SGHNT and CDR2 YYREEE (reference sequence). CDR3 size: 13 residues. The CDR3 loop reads CASSSDGVDGYTF. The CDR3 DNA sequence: TGTGCCAGCAGCTCGGACGGGGTGGATGGCTACACCTTC.

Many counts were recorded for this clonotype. The CDR3 here is CASSLYQGQPQHF. DNA for the CDR3: TGTGCCAGCAGCTTATACCAGGGACAGCCCCAGCATTTT. This chain uses TRBV11-2 with TRBJ1-5, with a tentative D call TRBD1 (5 bases). V shed 2 bases and J shed 7 bases, with 9 bases lying between them. Per germline, CDR1 SGHAT and CDR2 FQNNGV. This CDR3 spans 13 amino acids.

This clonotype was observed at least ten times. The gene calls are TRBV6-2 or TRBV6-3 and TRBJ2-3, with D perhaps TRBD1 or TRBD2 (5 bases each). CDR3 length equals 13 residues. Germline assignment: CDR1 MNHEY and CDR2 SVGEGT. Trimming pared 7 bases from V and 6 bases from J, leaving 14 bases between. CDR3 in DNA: TGTGCCAGCAAGGTTGCAGGGACCGATACGCAGTATTTT. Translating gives CASKVAGTDTQYF.

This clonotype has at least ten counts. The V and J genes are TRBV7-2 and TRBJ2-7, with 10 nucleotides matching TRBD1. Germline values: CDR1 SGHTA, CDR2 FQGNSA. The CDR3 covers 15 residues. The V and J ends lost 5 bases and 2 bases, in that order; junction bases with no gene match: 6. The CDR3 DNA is TGTGCCAGCAGCCTGGGGACAGGGGAGCCCTACGAGCAGTACTTC. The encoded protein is CASSLGTGEPYEQYF.

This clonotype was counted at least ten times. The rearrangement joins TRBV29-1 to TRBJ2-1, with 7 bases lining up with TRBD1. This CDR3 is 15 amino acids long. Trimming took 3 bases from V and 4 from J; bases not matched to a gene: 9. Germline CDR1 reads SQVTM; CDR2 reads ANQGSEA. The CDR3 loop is CSVERYGTEYNEQFF. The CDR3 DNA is TGCAGCGTTGAGAGGTACGGGACAGAATACAATGAGCAGTTCTTC.

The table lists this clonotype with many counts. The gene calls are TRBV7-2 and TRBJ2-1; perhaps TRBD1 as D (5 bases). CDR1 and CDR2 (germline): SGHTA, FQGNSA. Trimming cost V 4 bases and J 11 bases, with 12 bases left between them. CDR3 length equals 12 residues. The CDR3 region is CASSWEQVKQFF. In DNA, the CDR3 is TGTGCCAGCAGCTGGGAACAGGTTAAGCAGTTCTTC.

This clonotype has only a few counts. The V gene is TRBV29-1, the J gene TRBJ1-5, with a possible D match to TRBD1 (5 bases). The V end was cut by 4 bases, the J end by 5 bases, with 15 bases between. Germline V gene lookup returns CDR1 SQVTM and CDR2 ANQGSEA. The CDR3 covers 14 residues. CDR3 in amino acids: CSVGFLGPDQPQHF. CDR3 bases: TGCAGCGTTGGGTTCTTGGGACCCGATCAGCCCCAGCATTTT. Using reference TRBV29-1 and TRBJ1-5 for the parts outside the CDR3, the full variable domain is SAVISQKPSRDICQRGTSLTIQCQVDSQVTMMFWYRQQPGQSLTLIATANQGSEATYESGFVIDKFPISRPNLTFSTLTVSNMSPEDSSIYLCSVGFLGPDQPQHFGDGTRLSIL.

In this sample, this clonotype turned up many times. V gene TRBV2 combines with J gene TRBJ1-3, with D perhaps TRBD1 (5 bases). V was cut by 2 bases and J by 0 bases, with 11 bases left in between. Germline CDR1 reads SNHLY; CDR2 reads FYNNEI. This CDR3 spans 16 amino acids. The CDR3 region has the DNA TGTGCCAGCAGTGAACGGGACCGCCGCTCTGGAAACACCATATATTTT. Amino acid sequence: CASSERDRRSGNTIYF.

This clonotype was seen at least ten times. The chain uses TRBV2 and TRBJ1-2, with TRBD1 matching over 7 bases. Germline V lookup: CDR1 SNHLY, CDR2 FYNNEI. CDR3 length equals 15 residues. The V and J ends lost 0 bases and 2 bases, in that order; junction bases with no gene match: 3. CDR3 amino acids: CASSEAAGQNYGYTF. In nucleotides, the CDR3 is TGTGCCAGCAGTGAAGCCGCGGGACAGAACTATGGCTACACCTTC.

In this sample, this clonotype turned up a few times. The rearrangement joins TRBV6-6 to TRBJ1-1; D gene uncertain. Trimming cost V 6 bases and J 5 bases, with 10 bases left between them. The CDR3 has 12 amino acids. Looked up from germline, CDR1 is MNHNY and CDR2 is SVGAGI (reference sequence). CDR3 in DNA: TGTGCCAGCAGCCTCCAGAAAACTGAAGCTTTCTTT. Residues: CASSLQKTEAFF.

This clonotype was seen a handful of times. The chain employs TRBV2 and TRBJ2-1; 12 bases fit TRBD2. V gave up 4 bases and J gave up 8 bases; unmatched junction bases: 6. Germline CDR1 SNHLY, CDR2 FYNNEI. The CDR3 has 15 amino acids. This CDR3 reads CASSVLAGGGDEQFF. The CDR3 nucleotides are TGTGCCAGCAGTGTTCTAGCGGGGGGGGGGGATGAGCAGTTCTTC.

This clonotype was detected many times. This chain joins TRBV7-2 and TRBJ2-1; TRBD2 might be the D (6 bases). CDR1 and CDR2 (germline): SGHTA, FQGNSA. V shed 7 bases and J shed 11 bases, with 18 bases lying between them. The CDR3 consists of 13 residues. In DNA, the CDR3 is TGTGCCAGCACCCTATCCCGGGACTCGCAGCAGTTCTTC. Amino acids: CASTLSRDSQQFF.

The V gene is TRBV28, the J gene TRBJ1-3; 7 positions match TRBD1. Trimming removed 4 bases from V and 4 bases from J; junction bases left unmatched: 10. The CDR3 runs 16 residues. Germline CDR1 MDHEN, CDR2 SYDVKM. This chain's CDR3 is CASSSPDRRHGNTIYF. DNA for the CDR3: TGTGCCAGCAGTTCCCCGGACAGGCGGCACGGAAACACCATATATTTT.

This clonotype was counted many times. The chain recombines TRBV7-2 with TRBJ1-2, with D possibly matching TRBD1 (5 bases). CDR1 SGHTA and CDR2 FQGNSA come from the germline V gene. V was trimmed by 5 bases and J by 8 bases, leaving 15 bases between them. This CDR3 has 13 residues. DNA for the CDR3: TGTGCCAGCAGCCCCCGGGGGAGCGAGGGCTACACCTTC. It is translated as CASSPRGSEGYTF.

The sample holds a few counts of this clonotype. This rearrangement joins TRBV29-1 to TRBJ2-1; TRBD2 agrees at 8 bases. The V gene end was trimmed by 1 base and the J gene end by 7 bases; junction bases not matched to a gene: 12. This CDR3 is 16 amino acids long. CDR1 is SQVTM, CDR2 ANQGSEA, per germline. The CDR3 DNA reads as TGCAGCGTTGAAGGACGACGGCGGGGGGCGCGGAATGAGCAGTTCTTC. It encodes CSVEGRRRGARNEQFF.

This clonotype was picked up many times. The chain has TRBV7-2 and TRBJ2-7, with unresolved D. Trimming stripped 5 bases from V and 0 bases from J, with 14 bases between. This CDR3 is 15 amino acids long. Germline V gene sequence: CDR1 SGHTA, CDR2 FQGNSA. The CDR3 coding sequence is TGTGCCAGCAGCGACCCCGGGCGAAGCTCCTACGAGCAGTACTTC. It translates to CASSDPGRSSYEQYF.

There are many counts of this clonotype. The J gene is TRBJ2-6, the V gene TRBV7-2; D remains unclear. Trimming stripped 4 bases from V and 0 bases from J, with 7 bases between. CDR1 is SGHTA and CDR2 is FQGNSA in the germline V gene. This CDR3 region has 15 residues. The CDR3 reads CASSSASSGANVLTF. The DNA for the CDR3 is TGTGCCAGCAGCTCCGCTAGCTCTGGGGCCAACGTCCTGACTTTC.

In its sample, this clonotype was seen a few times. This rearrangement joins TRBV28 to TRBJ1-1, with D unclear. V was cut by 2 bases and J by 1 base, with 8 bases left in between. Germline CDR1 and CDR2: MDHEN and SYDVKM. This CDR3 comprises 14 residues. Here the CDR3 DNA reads TGTGCCAGCAGTTTAAACCCAGCGAACACTGAAGCTTTCTTT. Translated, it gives CASSLNPANTEAFF.

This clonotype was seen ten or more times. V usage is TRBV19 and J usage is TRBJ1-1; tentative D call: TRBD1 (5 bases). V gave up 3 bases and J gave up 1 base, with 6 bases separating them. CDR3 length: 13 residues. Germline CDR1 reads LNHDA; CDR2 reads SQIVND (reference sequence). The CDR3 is CASSIGANTEAFF. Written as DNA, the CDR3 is TGTGCCAGTAGTATCGGGGCGAACACTGAAGCTTTCTTT.

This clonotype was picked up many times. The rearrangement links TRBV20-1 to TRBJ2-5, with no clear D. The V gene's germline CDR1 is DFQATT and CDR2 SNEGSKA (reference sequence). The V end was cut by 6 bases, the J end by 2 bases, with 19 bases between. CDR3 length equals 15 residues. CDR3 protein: CSAALQALWQETQYF. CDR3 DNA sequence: TGCAGTGCCGCGCTCCAAGCGCTCTGGCAAGAGACCCAGTACTTC.

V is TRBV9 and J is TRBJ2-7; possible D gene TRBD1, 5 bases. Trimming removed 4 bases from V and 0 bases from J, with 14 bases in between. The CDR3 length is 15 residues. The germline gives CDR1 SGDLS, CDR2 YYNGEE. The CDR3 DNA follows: TGTGCCAGCAGCCCCGGACACCGTAGCTCCTACGAGCAGTACTTC. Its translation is CASSPGHRSSYEQYF.

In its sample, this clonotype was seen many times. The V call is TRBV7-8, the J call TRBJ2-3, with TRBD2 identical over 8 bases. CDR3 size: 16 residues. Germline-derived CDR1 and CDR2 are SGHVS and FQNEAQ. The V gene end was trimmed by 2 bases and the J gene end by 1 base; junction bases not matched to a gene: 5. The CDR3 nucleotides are TGTGCCAGCAGCTTACTTCGGGGGGGCGGCACAGATACGCAGTATTTT. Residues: CASSLLRGGGTDTQYF.

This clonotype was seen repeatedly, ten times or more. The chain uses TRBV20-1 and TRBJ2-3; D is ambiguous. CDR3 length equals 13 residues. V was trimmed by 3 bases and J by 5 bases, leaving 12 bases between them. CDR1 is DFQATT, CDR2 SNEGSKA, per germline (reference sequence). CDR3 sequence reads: CSASPTGQDTQYF. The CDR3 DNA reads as TGCAGTGCTAGTCCGACTGGCCAAGATACGCAGTATTTT.